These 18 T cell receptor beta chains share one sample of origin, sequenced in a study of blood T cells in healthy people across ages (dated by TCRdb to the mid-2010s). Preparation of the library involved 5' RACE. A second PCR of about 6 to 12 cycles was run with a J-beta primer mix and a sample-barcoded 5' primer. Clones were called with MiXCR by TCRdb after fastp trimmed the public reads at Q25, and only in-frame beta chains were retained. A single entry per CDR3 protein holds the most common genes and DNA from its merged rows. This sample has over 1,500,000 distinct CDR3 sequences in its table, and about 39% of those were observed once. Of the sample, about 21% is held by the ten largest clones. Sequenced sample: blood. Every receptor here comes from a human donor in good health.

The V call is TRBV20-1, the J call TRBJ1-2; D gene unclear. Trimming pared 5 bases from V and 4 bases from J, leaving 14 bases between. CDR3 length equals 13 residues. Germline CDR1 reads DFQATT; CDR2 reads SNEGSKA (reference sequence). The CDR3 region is CSALNRAVYGYTF. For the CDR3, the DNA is TGCAGTGCTTTGAACCGGGCCGTCTATGGCTACACCTTC.

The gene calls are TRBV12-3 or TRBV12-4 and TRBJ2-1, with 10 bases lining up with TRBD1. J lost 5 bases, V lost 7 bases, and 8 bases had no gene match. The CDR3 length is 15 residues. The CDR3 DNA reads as TGTGCCAGCACCCTGACAGGGGGCGGCCACAATGAGCAGTTCTTC. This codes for CASTLTGGGHNEQFF.

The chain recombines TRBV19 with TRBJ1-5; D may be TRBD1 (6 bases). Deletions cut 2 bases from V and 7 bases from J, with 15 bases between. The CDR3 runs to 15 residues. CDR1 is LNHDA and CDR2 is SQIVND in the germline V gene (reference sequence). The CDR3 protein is CASSILQGKEQPQHF. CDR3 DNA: TGTGCCAGTAGTATATTGCAGGGGAAGGAACAGCCCCAGCATTTT.

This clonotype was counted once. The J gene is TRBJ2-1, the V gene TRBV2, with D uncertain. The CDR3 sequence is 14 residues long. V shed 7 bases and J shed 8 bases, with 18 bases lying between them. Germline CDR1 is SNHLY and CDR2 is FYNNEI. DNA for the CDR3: TGTGCCAGCACCACTGAAGCTCAAGAGCATGAGCAGTTCTTC. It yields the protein CASTTEAQEHEQFF.

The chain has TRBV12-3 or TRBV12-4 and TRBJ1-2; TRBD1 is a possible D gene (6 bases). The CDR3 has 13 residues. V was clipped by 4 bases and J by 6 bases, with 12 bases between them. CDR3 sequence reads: CASSSYRVDGYTF. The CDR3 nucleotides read TGTGCCAGCAGTTCATACAGGGTGGATGGCTACACCTTC.

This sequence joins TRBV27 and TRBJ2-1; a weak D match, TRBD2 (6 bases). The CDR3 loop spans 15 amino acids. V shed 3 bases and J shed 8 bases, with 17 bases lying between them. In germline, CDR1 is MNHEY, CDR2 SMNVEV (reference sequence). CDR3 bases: TGTGCCAGCAGTTTGGAAGGAGGGATCATTGATGAGCAGTTCTTC. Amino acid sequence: CASSLEGGIIDEQFF.

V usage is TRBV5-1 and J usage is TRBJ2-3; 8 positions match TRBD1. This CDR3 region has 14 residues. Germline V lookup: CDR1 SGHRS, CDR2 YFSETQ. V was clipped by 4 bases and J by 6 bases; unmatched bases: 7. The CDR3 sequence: CASSRQGQGDTQYF. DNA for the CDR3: TGCGCCAGCAGCCGACAGGGGCAGGGGGATACGCAGTATTTT.

As DNA, the CDR3 is TGTGCCATCAATAACAGGGGGTATGAGCAGTTCTTC. Translation gives CAINNRGYEQFF. J is TRBJ2-1 and V is TRBV10-3; 8 positions match TRBD1. The CDR3 runs 12 residues. The junction had 4 bases not matched to a gene; V was cut back by 7 bases and J by 8 bases. Germline CDR1 and CDR2: ENHRY and SYGVKD.

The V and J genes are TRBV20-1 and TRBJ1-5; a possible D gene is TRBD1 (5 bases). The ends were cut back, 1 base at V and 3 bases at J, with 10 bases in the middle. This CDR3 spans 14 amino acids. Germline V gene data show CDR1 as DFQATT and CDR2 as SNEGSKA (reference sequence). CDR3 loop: CSARVGRFNQPQHF. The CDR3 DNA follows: TGCAGTGCTAGAGTGGGGCGGTTCAATCAGCCCCAGCATTTT.

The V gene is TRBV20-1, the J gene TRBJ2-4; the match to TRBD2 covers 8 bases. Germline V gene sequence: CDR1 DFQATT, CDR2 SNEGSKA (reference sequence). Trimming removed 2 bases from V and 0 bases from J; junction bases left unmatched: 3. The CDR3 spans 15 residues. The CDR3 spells CSARLLAEAKNIQYF. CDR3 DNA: TGCAGTGCTAGATTACTAGCGGAAGCCAAAAACATTCAGTACTTC.

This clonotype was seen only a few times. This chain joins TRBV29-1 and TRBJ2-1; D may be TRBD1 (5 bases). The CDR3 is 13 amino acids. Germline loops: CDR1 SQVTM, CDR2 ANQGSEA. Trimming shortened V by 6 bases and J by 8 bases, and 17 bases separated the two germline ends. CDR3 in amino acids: CSVQRFTGDEQFF. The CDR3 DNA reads TGCAGCGTGCAGCGATTCACAGGCGATGAGCAGTTCTTC.

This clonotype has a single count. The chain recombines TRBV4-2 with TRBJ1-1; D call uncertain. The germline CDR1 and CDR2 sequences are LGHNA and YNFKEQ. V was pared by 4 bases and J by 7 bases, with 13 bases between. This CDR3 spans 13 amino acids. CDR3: CASSLRRRVEAFF. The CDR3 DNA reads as TGTGCCAGCAGCCTCAGGCGACGGGTTGAAGCTTTCTTT.

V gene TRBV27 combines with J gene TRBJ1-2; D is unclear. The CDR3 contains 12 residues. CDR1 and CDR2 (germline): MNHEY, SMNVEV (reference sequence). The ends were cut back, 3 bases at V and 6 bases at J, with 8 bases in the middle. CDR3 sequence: CASSFAGDGYTF. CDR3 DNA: TGTGCCAGCAGTTTTGCTGGGGATGGCTACACCTTC.

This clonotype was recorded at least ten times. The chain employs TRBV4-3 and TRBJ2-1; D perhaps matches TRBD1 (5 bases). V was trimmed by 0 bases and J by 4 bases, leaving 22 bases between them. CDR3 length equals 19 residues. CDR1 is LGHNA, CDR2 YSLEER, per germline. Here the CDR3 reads CASSQDLGLLSLNYNEQFF. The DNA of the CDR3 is TGCGCCAGCAGCCAAGATCTGGGGCTTTTGTCCCTAAATTACAATGAGCAGTTCTTC.

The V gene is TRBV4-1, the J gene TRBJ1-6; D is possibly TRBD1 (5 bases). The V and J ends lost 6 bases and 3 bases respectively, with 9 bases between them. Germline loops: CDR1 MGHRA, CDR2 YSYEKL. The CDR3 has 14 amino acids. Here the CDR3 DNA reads TGCGCCAGCAGGAAGACAGACTATAATTCACCCCTCCACTTT. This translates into CASRKTDYNSPLHF.

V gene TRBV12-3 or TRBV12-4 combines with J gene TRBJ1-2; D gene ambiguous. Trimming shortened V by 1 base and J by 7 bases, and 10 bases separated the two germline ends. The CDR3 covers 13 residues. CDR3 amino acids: CASSLDSLGGYTF. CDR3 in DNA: TGTGCCAGCAGTTTAGACAGCCTGGGTGGCTACACCTTC.

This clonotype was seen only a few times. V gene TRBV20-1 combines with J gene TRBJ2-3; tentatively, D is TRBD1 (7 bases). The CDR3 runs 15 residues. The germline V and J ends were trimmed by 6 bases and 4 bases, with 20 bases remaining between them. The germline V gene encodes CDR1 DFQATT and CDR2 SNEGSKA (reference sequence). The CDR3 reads CSAPTGRSVADTQYF. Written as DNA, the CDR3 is TGCAGTGCCCCGACAGGGAGGAGCGTCGCAGATACGCAGTATTTT.

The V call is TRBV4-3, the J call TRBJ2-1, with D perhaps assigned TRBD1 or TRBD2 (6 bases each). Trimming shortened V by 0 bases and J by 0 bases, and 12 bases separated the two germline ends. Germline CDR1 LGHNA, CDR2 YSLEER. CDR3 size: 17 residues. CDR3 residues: CASSQDGGTLSYNEQFF. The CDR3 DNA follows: TGCGCCAGCAGCCAAGATGGGGGGACACTCTCCTACAATGAGCAGTTCTTC.